This TCR beta chain appears in the sequencing data of a study of tumor and adjacent non-tumor tissue in lung cancer. V lost 0 bases to trimming and J lost 11 bases, with 12 bases between them. This CDR3 has 13 residues. The germline CDR1 and CDR2 sequences are SGHAT and FQNNGV. This sample's RNA came from whole unsorted tissue. Distant lung tissue was collected more than 3 cm away from the tumor edge. Donors were chemotherapy-naive, newly diagnosed lung cancer surgical patients in China, August–November 2014. TCRbeta libraries were built with three rounds of nested PCR, modified from ARM-PCR. TCRdb independently ran MiXCR on the multiplex PCR reads; one entry per CDR3 protein. This repertoire shows some 100,000 distinct CDR3 sequences, approximately 60% found once; its top ten account for roughly 19%. There are a few counts of this clonotype.

The J gene is TRBJ2-3, the V gene TRBV11-2; no clear D. The TCR was taken from a man aged 30-40 years with non-small cell lung cancer. Sequencing input: distant non-tumor lung tissue. The CDR3 nucleotides are TGTGCCAGCAGCTTAGAGGCTCCGTGGGTGCAGTATTTT. Amino acids: CASSLEAPWVQYF. The variable domain in full, with the rest retrieved from reference TRBV11-2 and TRBJ2-3, is EAGVAQSPRYKIIEKRQSVAFWCNPISGHATLYWYQQILGQGPKLLIQFQNNGVVDDSQLPKDRFSAERLKGVDSTLKIQPAKLEDSAVYLCASSLEAPWVQYFGPGTRLTVL.